A single sample gave rise to the 25 T cell receptor beta chains below, sequenced in a study of T cells expressing NK-cell markers. One entry per CDR3 protein, without DNA, is what TCRdb gives after re-calling the 5' RACE reads. The sample yields about 160,000 distinct CDR3 sequences, of which the top ten take up about 18%. Material for sequencing was blood T cells: a sorted CD56 or NKG2C T cell subset, CD4+ or CD8+ T cells, or bulk PBMC T cells (not recorded which). The receptors shown here come from a woman between 18 and 69 years old in good health.

The chain uses TRBV11-3 and TRBJ2-1; with no DNA, the TCRdb D assignment of TRBD1 cannot be verified. The CDR3 runs 14 residues. Germline V gene sequence: CDR1 SGHNT, CDR2 YENEEA. CDR3 loop: CASSVNRGWDEQFF.

V and J are TRBV7-6 and TRBJ2-3; there is no DNA to check the TCRdb D call of TRBD1. The CDR3 covers 16 residues. Looked up from germline, CDR1 is SGHVS and CDR2 is FNYEAQ. This CDR3 reads CASSPTGGGGADTQYF.

This chain uses TRBV5-1 with TRBJ1-1; TCRdb's D call, TRBD1, is unchecked because there is no DNA. This CDR3 spans 14 amino acids. Germline assignment: CDR1 SGHRS and CDR2 YFSETQ. The CDR3 loop is CASSLLQGDTEAFF.

The chain links TRBV5-1 to TRBJ2-1. Germline V CDR1 and CDR2: SGHRS, YFSETQ. The CDR3 runs 15 residues. The CDR3 sequence: CASSLGVGSYNEQFF.

The chain links TRBV6-5 to TRBJ2-1; TCRdb designates TRBD1, a call that cannot be tested without DNA. The CDR3 is made up of 15 amino acids. CDR1 is MNHEY and CDR2 is SVGAGI in the germline V gene. The CDR3 region is CASSSRQGIGNEQFF.

This rearrangement joins TRBV12-3 or TRBV12-4 to TRBJ1-2; TCRdb's D call of TRBD1 is untestable without DNA. This CDR3 is 14 amino acids long. The CDR3 spells CAIGGQRANYGYTF.

J is TRBJ2-3 and V is TRBV5-1; TCRdb indicates TRBD2, and absent DNA this call remains unverified. Germline CDR1 reads SGHRS; CDR2 reads YFSETQ. CDR3 length: 16 amino acids. The CDR3 sequence is CASSSGLTPSTDTQYF.

The chain couples TRBV7-9 to TRBJ2-1; no DNA is available, so the TRBD2 call from TCRdb remains unchecked. Germline CDR1 SEHNR, CDR2 FQNEAQ (reference sequence). This CDR3 has 14 residues. The chain's CDR3 is CASSPAGTHNEQFF.

V is TRBV29-1 and J is TRBJ2-1. This CDR3 has 15 amino acids. Per germline, CDR1 SQVTM and CDR2 ANQGSEA. Here the CDR3 reads CSVEFPREGLDEQFF.

The chain joins TRBV29-1 to TRBJ1-2. The CDR3 loop spans 13 amino acids. Germline CDR1 reads SQVTM; CDR2 reads ANQGSEA. CDR3 loop: CSVEGQRNYGYTF.

The V and J genes are TRBV7-2 and TRBJ2-7. This CDR3 has 16 residues. Germline assignment: CDR1 SGHTA and CDR2 FQGNSA. CDR3 in amino acids: CASSLTHDLATYEQYF.

The chain combines TRBV20-1 with TRBJ2-5; there is no DNA to check the TCRdb D call of TRBD1. Germline V lookup: CDR1 DFQATT, CDR2 SNEGSKA (reference sequence). This CDR3 is 13 amino acids long. CDR3 amino acids: CSATRSQGETQYF.

The chain recombines TRBV12-3 or TRBV12-4 with TRBJ1-5; TCRdb designates TRBD1, a call that cannot be tested without DNA. This CDR3 is built from 14 residues. CDR3 region: CASSPGQGRQPQHF.

The chain is built from TRBV10-3 and TRBJ2-3; there is no DNA to check the TCRdb D call of TRBD1. This CDR3 spans 14 amino acids. Germline CDR1 is ENHRY and CDR2 is SYGVKD. This CDR3 reads CAIGGGGTTDTQYF.

This chain connects TRBV2 to TRBJ2-7; without DNA, the TCRdb call of TRBD1 cannot be checked. Germline V gene lookup returns CDR1 SNHLY and CDR2 FYNNEI. The CDR3 length is 17 residues. The chain's CDR3 is CASSPMGGGQNSYEQYF.

The gene calls are TRBV20-1 and TRBJ1-2; TCRdb names TRBD1, which stays unverified in the absence of DNA. CDR3 length: 14 residues. From germline, CDR1 is DFQATT and CDR2 SNEGSKA (reference sequence). CDR3 residues: CSARPDRGFYGYTF.

The rearrangement joins TRBV20-1 to TRBJ2-5; no DNA is available, so the TRBD2 call from TCRdb remains unchecked. CDR3 length: 14 amino acids. CDR1 and CDR2 (germline): DFQATT, SNEGSKA (reference sequence). This CDR3 is CSAGRLAGEETQYF.

V gene TRBV7-2 combines with J gene TRBJ2-4. Germline CDR1 SGHTA, CDR2 FQGNSA. The CDR3 runs to 15 residues. CDR3 protein: CASSLDAVSKNIQYF.

J is TRBJ2-7 and V is TRBV24-1; TCRdb gives TRBD1 as the D gene, but with no DNA this cannot be confirmed. This CDR3 spans 11 amino acids. Germline-derived CDR1 and CDR2 are KGHDR and SFDVKD. CDR3 residues: CATSQGFEQYF.

The chain has TRBV6-5 and TRBJ1-5; absent DNA, TCRdb's TRBD1 call cannot be checked. The CDR3 has 14 amino acids. Per germline, CDR1 MNHEY and CDR2 SVGAGI. The CDR3 region is CASSAGVSNQPQHF.

The J gene is TRBJ1-6, the V gene TRBV25-1; TCRdb's assignment of TRBD1 cannot be checked, as there is no DNA. Germline V gene data show CDR1 as MGHDK and CDR2 as SYGVNS. This CDR3 spans 14 amino acids. This CDR3 reads CASSAGQGKSPLHF.

The J gene is TRBJ2-7, the V gene TRBV12-3 or TRBV12-4; TCRdb outputs TRBD2, but without DNA this stays unchecked. The length of the CDR3 is 13 residues. Here the CDR3 reads CASSLRRGVSQYF.

The J gene is TRBJ2-2, the V gene TRBV11-2. The CDR3 totals 15 residues. The germline V gene has CDR1 SGHAT and CDR2 FQNNGV. CDR3: CASSLVGLNTGELFF. The full variable domain, completed using reference TRBV11-2 and TRBJ2-2, is EAGVAQSPRYKIIEKRQSVAFWCNPISGHATLYWYQQILGQGPKLLIQFQNNGVVDDSQLPKDRFSAERLKGVDSTLKIQPAKLEDSAVYLCASSLVGLNTGELFFGEGSRLTVL.

This chain links TRBV11-2 with TRBJ1-2. The CDR3 contains 14 residues. The germline V gene encodes CDR1 SGHAT and CDR2 FQNNGV. The CDR3 is CASSLGRLNYGYTF. Variable domain in full (rest from reference TRBV11-2 and TRBJ1-2): EAGVAQSPRYKIIEKRQSVAFWCNPISGHATLYWYQQILGQGPKLLIQFQNNGVVDDSQLPKDRFSAERLKGVDSTLKIQPAKLEDSAVYLCASSLGRLNYGYTFGSGTRLTVV.

The rearrangement uses TRBV9 and TRBJ1-1. The germline V gene encodes CDR1 SGDLS and CDR2 YYNGEE. The CDR3 has 16 amino acids. The CDR3 region is CASSVEPQGRGTEAFF.